The clone carrying this TCR beta chain appeared a few times. Its target is not known. The missing CDR3 end, 3 residues past where the read stops, is filled in from the germline J gene. This sample is part of a study of T cell clonality in common variable immunodeficiency. General study findings and limits: TCRbeta clonality was increased in CVID versus healthy controls. In common variable immunodeficiency, TCR beta chains reportedly carried fewer deletions and N-nucleotide insertions. Shared TCRbeta clones were fewer between CVID subjects than controls.

The protocol was immunoSEQ multiplex PCR, while the TCRdb copy is restricted to in-frame clones and leaves out a portion. Listed here are roughly 34,000 clones without any singletons, the top ten holding approximately 7%. The germline CDR1 and CDR2 sequences are LNHDA and SQIVND (reference sequence). The CDR3 spans 15 residues. The V gene end was trimmed by 6 bases and the J gene end by 5 bases; junction bases not matched to a gene: 10. Reduced serum IgG, IgA and/or IgM plus specific antibody deficiency defined CVID. Most patients and controls had Caucasian heritage. The V gene is TRBV19, the J gene TRBJ2-5; TRBD1 matches at 9 bases. The sample comprised peripheral blood mononuclear cells. The TCR comes from a human donor with common variable immunodeficiency. CDR3 DNA (partial): TGTGCCAGTAGGAACTTACAGGGGGCAGGGGAGACC. Translating it yields CASRNLQGAGET. The full CDR3 sequence reads CASRNLQGAGETQYF.